These 15 T cell receptor beta chains were all obtained from the same sample, sequenced in a study of control samples from healthy donors and cancer patients. This table comes from immunoSEQ multiplex PCR, and its TCRdb copy is limited to in-frame clones, with some not included. Of some 160,000 clones listed, roughly nine tenths were seen once; the top ten hold roughly 5%. The sample consisted of blood. The receptors here all came from a man aged 30 to 39 in good health.

This chain connects TRBV18 to TRBJ1-4; D ambiguous. CDR1 KGHSH and CDR2 LQKENI come from the germline V gene. The CDR3 contains 11 residues. Trimming shortened V by 5 bases and J by 7 bases, and 5 bases separated the two germline ends. This CDR3 reads CASSSAEKLFF. DNA of the CDR3: TGTGCCAGCTCATCGGCTGAAAAACTGTTTTTT.

Concerning this clone itself: The sample carries other DNA sequences with the same CDR3. V is TRBV30 and J is TRBJ1-5; 8 bases align to TRBD1. The junction had 1 base not matched to a gene; V was cut back by 5 bases and J by 4 bases. CDR1 is GTSNPN, CDR2 SVGIG, per germline (reference sequence). CDR3 size: 12 residues. CDR3 region: CAWGQGNQPQHF. CDR3 DNA: TGTGCCTGGGGACAGGGTAATCAGCCCCAGCATTTT.

The rearrangement links TRBV5-6 to TRBJ2-7, with TRBD1 matching 7 bases. Germline V lookup: CDR1 SGHDT, CDR2 YYEEEE. V lost 2 bases, J lost 3 bases, and 2 bases stayed unmatched. The CDR3 sequence is 13 residues long. CDR3 coding DNA: TGTGCCAGCAGCTTCGGACAGGACTACGAGCAGTACTTC. Translated: CASSFGQDYEQYF.

V and J are TRBV5-4 and TRBJ2-2, with D tentatively TRBD2 (6 bases). The V and J ends lost 4 bases and 5 bases respectively, with 18 bases between them. CDR1 and CDR2 (germline): SGHNT, YYREEE (reference sequence). The CDR3 has 16 residues. The DNA for the CDR3 is TGTGCCAGCAGCACAGAACTTCCTGCGGGGACCGGGGAGCTGTTTTTT. Its translation is CASSTELPAGTGELFF.

The V gene is TRBV2, the J gene TRBJ2-7, with 7 bases fitting TRBD2. This CDR3 spans 13 amino acids. J gave up 7 bases and V 5 bases, and 8 bases lay outside the gene matches. The germline V gene has CDR1 SNHLY and CDR2 FYNNEI. The CDR3: CASSPGTTLEQYF. The CDR3 nucleotides are TGTGCCAGCAGTCCCGGGACTACGTTGGAGCAGTACTTC.

This clone has a handful of counts. The chain employs TRBV24-1 and TRBJ2-1, with 8 bases that match TRBD2. The CDR3 has 16 residues. The germline V gene encodes CDR1 KGHDR and CDR2 SFDVKD. V lost 3 bases to trimming and J lost 10 bases; unmatched junction nucleotides: 13. CDR3 in amino acids: CATSDRGGLGSGEQFF. The CDR3 bases are TGTGCCACCAGTGATCGGGGGGGATTGGGCAGTGGGGAGCAGTTCTTC.

The chain joins TRBV4-1 to TRBJ1-5; D unresolved. The CDR3 consists of 16 residues. Between the trimmed V and J ends, which lost 4 bases and 4 bases, there was a span of 17 bases. Germline V gene sequence: CDR1 MGHRA, CDR2 YSYEKL. The CDR3 region has the DNA TGCGCCAGCAGCCTCCGATTGGGAGTGCGGAATCAGCCCCAGCATTTT. It codes for CASSLRLGVRNQPQHF.

V is TRBV7-2 and J is TRBJ1-1; D perhaps matches TRBD1 (5 bases). Looked up from germline, CDR1 is SGHTA and CDR2 is FQGNSA. The V end was cut by 1 base, the J end by 3 bases, with 9 bases between. CDR3 size: 14 residues. The CDR3 region has the DNA TGTGCCAGCAGCTTAGGGGGGTTCGACACTGAAGCTTTCTTT. Residues: CASSLGGFDTEAFF.

The chain joins TRBV6-6 to TRBJ2-7, with 9 bases that match TRBD1. The V segment lost 5 bases and the J segment 2 bases; nucleotides outside the gene matches: 1. CDR1 and CDR2 from the germline V gene are MNHNY and SVGAGI (reference sequence). The CDR3 consists of 13 residues. The CDR3 nucleotides read TGTGCCAGCAGTGACAGGGGGACCTACGAGCAGTACTTC. It specifies CASSDRGTYEQYF.

The CDR3 spells CATSEGRDRGLLGYTF. The CDR3 bases are TGTGCCACCAGTGAAGGACGGGACAGGGGGCTACTGGGCTACACCTTC. The chain carries TRBV24-1 and TRBJ1-2, with TRBD1 identical over 12 bases. Losses at the gene ends were 4 bases for V and 8 bases for J; bases not matched to a gene: 10. Germline V gene data show CDR1 as KGHDR and CDR2 as SFDVKD. The CDR3 spans 16 residues.

The chain links TRBV4-1 to TRBJ1-4; D unresolved. This CDR3 spans 17 amino acids. CDR1 is MGHRA and CDR2 is YSYEKL in the germline V gene. V was shortened by 0 bases and J by 3 bases, with 14 bases between the two germline ends. The CDR3 DNA follows: TGCGCCAGCAGCCAAGAACACGGACTTGTATCTAATGAAAAACTGTTTTTT. The encoded protein is CASSQEHGLVSNEKLFF.

The chain has TRBV4-1 and TRBJ1-4; 7 nucleotides match TRBD1. Per the germline V gene, CDR1 is MGHRA and CDR2 is YSYEKL. V lost 5 bases to trimming and J lost 12 bases; unmatched junction nucleotides: 3. The CDR3 has 11 residues. The CDR3: CASSFGTELFF. The CDR3 DNA reads as TGCGCCAGCAGCTTCGGGACAGAACTGTTTTTT.

This clone has a handful of counts. As DNA, the CDR3 is TGCGCCAGCAGCCCCGGAAAACCGGACTATGGCTACACCTTC. Its protein is CASSPGKPDYGYTF. The V call is TRBV4-1, the J call TRBJ1-2; D call uncertain. V dropped 4 bases and J dropped 3 bases, with 12 bases sitting between them. CDR3 length equals 14 residues. Germline V gene sequence: CDR1 MGHRA, CDR2 YSYEKL.

This clone was observed a few times. The V call is TRBV2, the J call TRBJ2-2; weak D call: TRBD1 (5 bases). The V end was cut by 8 bases, the J end by 5 bases, with 18 bases between. Germline CDR1 reads SNHLY; CDR2 reads FYNNEI. This CDR3 is built from 15 residues. The CDR3 DNA reads as TGTGCCAGCCAAGAGGACACTCGAAATACCGGGGAGCTGTTTTTT. This codes for CASQEDTRNTGELFF.

The rearrangement links TRBV12-3 or TRBV12-4 to TRBJ2-1; D perhaps matches TRBD1 (6 bases). Trimming stripped 4 bases from V and 5 bases from J, with 9 bases between. CDR3 length: 13 residues. DNA for the CDR3: TGTGCCAGCAGTTCCGGACAGAACAATGAGCAGTTCTTC. Its translation is CASSSGQNNEQFF.